The clone carrying this T cell receptor (beta chain) has just a few counts. Germline loops: CDR1 SGDLS, CDR2 YYNGEE. The CDR3 loop spans 15 amino acids. With 3 bases clipped from V and 5 bases from J, the junction kept 2 bases outside the gene matches. This sample is part of a study of early T cells in non-severe SARS-CoV-2 infection. Background on the study: Chains from this unsorted whole-blood bulk RNA could not be paired.

In the library, individual cDNA molecules carried attached unique molecular identifiers. TCRdb reprocessed the 5' RACE reads with MiXCR, giving one entry per CDR3 protein. The table lists under 70,000 distinct CDR3 sequences, around 4.7% of them singletons. The sequenced sample consisted of whole blood. The sequence came from an adult who was a healthcare worker with PCR-confirmed SARS-CoV-2 infection or an uninfected control (not recorded which). The chain employs TRBV9 and TRBJ2-1; 13 positions match TRBD2. The CDR3: CASSGTSGGDNEQFF. In nucleotides, the CDR3 is TGTGCCAGCAGCGGAACTAGCGGGGGGGACAATGAGCAGTTCTTC.